The entry below gives a single T cell receptor (beta chain) sequence along with its context. The antigen remains undetermined. CDR1 is LNHDA, CDR2 SQIVND, per germline (reference sequence). CDR3 size: 18 residues. V lost 3 bases, J lost 0 bases, and 18 bases lay in between. Noted treatment: some 20 received Ad26.COV2.S at low or high dose, single or two shots; about 5 received placebo; per-sample allocation not given. Vaccine and placebo recipients were sampled on day 63 after the first injection. Only in-frame clones appear in the TCRdb table, and some are missing; sequencing was by immunoSEQ multiplex PCR. The sample shows more than 300,000 clones, 86% of them seen only once. The data belong to a study of Ad26.COV2.S vaccination and SARS-CoV-2 variants. Overall study findings and caveats: The analyses of TCR breadth and depth may have understated the size of total T cell responses.

The genes are TRBV19 and TRBJ2-1; TRBD2 might be the D (5 bases). The source was peripheral blood, collected in a trial of Ad26.COV2.S vaccine versus placebo. This receptor was identified in a person between 18 and 65 years old who received the Ad26.COV2.S COVID-19 vaccine or a placebo. CDR3 in amino acids: CASSILTRKVASYNEQFF. In DNA form, the CDR3 reads TGTGCCAGTAGTATTTTAACTAGAAAGGTTGCCTCCTACAATGAGCAGTTCTTC.